This TCR beta chain was identified during a study of blood T cell repertoires in COVID-19. Assay: immunoSEQ multiplex PCR; the TCRdb copy retains only in-frame clones and omits some. The sample yields a few hundred thousand clones, 85% to 90% seen once. Germline V gene sequence: CDR1 SQVTM, CDR2 ANQGSEA. Trimming shortened V by 4 bases and J by 6 bases, and 16 bases separated the two germline ends. The length of the CDR3 is 13 residues. The sequence was collected from a woman between 50 and 59 years old who had been exposed to COVID-19. Input material: PBMCs or T cells enriched from blood (not recorded which). The V gene is TRBV29-1, the J gene TRBJ2-7; no reliable D call. DNA for the CDR3: TGCAGCGTTGCTTTTTCTGGGCCCAGCGAGCAGTACTTC. This gives the protein CSVAFSGPSEQYF.